The 8 T cell receptor beta chains below come from one sample, sequenced in a study of T cells expressing NK-cell markers. For each CDR3 protein, TCRdb gives one entry from its re-call of the 5' RACE reads, without DNA. Found here are 500,000 to 600,000 distinct CDR3 sequences; the top ten clones hold roughly 3.6%. Sequenced input: blood T cells: a sorted CD56 or NKG2C T cell subset, CD4+ or CD8+ T cells, or bulk PBMC T cells (not recorded which). Receptor source: a man aged 18 to 35 in good health.

The chain recombines TRBV18 with TRBJ2-2; TCRdb picks TRBD2, but there is no DNA to check that call. The CDR3 totals 14 residues. CDR1 and CDR2 (germline): KGHSH, LQKENI. CDR3 loop: CASSRLAGDGELFF.

This sequence joins TRBV14 and TRBJ2-1; TCRdb designates TRBD1, a call that cannot be tested without DNA. CDR1 and CDR2 from the germline V gene are SGHDN and FVKESK. This CDR3 contains 18 residues. CDR3 region: CASSQDITGTGYYNEQFF.

The V gene is TRBV6-1, the J gene TRBJ2-5. CDR1 and CDR2 from the germline V gene are MNHNS and SASEGT. This CDR3 is built from 14 residues. The CDR3 sequence is CASSQDGRSETQYF.

The V gene is TRBV7-2, the J gene TRBJ2-1; absent DNA, TCRdb's TRBD2 call cannot be checked. Germline CDR1 SGHTA, CDR2 FQGNSA. This CDR3 is 15 amino acids long. The CDR3 is CASSIYSGRANEQFF.

The rearrangement joins TRBV20-1 to TRBJ2-7; the TCRdb D gene call, TRBD1, has no DNA to confirm it. Germline lookup yields CDR1 DFQATT and CDR2 SNEGSKA (reference sequence). CDR3 length equals 16 residues. CDR3 protein: CSARGIPGRLAVEQYF.

The chain recombines TRBV21-1 with TRBJ2-7; TCRdb's D call of TRBD2 is untestable without DNA. TRBV21-1 is a known pseudogene. The CDR3 runs to 15 residues. The CDR3 sequence is CALDRKTSGSAEQYF.

The chain couples TRBV29-1 to TRBJ2-7; as DNA is missing, the TRBD1 call by TCRdb cannot be tested. The CDR3 is made up of 14 amino acids. CDR1 and CDR2 (germline): SQVTM, ANQGSEA. The CDR3 spells CSVEYRGPSYEQYF.

The chain recombines TRBV3-1 with TRBJ1-1; the D gene TCRdb calls, TRBD1, cannot be checked with no DNA. Germline CDR1 LGHDT, CDR2 YNNKEL (reference sequence). The CDR3 totals 16 residues. The CDR3 here is CASSQPTGQGNTEAFF. Full variable domain (remainder filled in from reference TRBV3-1 and TRBJ1-1): DTAVSQTPKYLVTQMGNDKSIKCEQNLGHDTMYWYKQDSKKFLKIMFSYNNKELIINETVPNRFSPKSPDKAHLNLHINSLELGDSAVYFCASSQPTGQGNTEAFFGQGTRLTVV.